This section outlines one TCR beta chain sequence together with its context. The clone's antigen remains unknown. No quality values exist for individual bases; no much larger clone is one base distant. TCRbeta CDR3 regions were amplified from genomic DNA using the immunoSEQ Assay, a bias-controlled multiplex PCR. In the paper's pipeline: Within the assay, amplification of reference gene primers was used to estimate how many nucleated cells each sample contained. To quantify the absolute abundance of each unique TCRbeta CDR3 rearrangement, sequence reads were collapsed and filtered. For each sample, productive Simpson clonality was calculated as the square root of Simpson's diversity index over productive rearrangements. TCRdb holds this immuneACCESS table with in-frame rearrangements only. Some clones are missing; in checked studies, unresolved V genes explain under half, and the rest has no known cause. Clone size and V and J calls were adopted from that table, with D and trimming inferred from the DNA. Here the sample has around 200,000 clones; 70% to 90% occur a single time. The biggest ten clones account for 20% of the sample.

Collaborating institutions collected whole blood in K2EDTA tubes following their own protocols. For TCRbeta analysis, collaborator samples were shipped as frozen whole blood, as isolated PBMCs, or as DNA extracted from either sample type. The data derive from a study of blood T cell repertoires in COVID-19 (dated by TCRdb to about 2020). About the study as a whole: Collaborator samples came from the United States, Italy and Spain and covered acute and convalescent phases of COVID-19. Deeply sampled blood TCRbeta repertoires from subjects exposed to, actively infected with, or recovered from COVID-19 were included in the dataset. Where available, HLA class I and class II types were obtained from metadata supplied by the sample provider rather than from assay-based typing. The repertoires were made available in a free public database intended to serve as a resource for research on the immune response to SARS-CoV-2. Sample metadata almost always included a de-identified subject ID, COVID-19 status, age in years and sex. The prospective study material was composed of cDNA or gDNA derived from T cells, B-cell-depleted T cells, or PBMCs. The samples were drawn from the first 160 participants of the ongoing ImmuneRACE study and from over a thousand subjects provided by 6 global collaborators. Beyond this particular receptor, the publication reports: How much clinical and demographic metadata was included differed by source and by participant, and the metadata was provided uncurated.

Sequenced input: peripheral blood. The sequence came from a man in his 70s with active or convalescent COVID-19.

The DNA sequence reads TGTGCCAGCAGGCTGCAGTCGACGGGGGGGCCCTCAAATGAGCAGTTCTTC. The resulting protein is CASRLQSTGGPSNEQFF. The sequence links TRBV11-2 to TRBJ2-1; TRBD2 fits 8 bases in the junction. Reading the germline V gene gives CDR1 SGHAT and CDR2 FQNNGV. The CDR3 covers 17 residues, taking in both the cysteine and the phenylalanine. The CDR3 DNA has 51 bases and is translated from base 1. After removal of 6 bases from V and 7 bases from J, the junction retains 17 bases not matched to a gene.